Listed here are 3 T cell receptor beta chains from one sample, sequenced in a study of CD8 T cells in Susac syndrome. After extraction with the RNeasy kit, about 0.45 to 1 ug of the RNA was reverse transcribed using random hexamers. TCRdb ran MiXCR on the immunoSEQ multiplex PCR reads and lists one entry per CDR3 protein. The sample includes over 350,000 distinct CDR3 sequences, 85% to 90% of them seen just once. Sequenced input: CD8+ T cells from PBMCs. The receptors shown here come from a human donor with multiple sclerosis.

The gene calls are TRBV27 and TRBJ2-6; TRBD1 aligns across 10 bases. Germline trimming cut 3 bases from V and 4 bases from J; bases unmatched to any gene: 3. Germline V gives CDR1 MNHEY, CDR2 SMNVEV (reference sequence). The CDR3 spans 16 residues. The CDR3 nucleotides are TGTGCCAGCAGTTTCGGGACAGGGGTAGGGGCCAACGTCCTGACTTTC. Protein product: CASSFGTGVGANVLTF.

This chain uses TRBV3-1 with TRBJ1-1; D remains unclear. In germline, CDR1 is LGHDT, CDR2 YNNKEL (reference sequence). V was cut by 1 base and J by 0 bases, with 9 bases left in between. This CDR3 comprises 15 residues. The CDR3 coding sequence is TGTGCCAGCAGCCAAGGACCTGAGTTGAACACTGAAGCTTTCTTT. Translated: CASSQGPELNTEAFF.

The chain carries TRBV19 and TRBJ1-1; TRBD1 might be the D (5 bases). V lost 3 bases to trimming and J lost 1 base, with 15 bases between them. Germline V gene sequence: CDR1 LNHDA, CDR2 SQIVND (reference sequence). CDR3 length: 16 residues. The CDR3 nucleotides are TGTGCCAGTAGTATGGACGCGTGGGACGAGAACACTGAAGCTTTCTTT. Its protein is CASSMDAWDENTEAFF.